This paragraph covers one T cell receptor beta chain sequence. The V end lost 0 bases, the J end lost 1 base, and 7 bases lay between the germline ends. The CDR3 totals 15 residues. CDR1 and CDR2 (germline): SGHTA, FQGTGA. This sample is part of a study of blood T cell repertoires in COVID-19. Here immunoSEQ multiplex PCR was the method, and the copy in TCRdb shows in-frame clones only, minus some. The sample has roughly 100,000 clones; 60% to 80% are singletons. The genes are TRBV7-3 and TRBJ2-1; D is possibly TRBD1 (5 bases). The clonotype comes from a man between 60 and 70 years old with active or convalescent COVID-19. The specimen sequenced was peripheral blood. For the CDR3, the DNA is TGTGCCAGCAGCTTAACTGGACATTCCTACAATGAGCAGTTCTTC. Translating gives CASSLTGHSYNEQFF.